This paragraph covers one T cell receptor beta chain sequence. This clonotype occurred a few times. No cognate antigen has been identified for it. Nothing much larger sits one base from this clone, and base qualities are not available. The sample's treatment or condition label, decoded: live attenuated yellow fever vaccine strain. At every blood-draw timepoint, two biological replicates of bulk PBMCs were collected. A standard Ficoll-Paque protocol was used to isolate PBMCs from peripheral blood. TriZol was used to extract RNA from bulk PBMCs, CD4 and CD8 fractions, and dextramer-positive and dextramer-negative fractions. V has 3 bases trimmed and J has 4 bases trimmed; junction bases matching no gene number 7. Inclusive of the bounding cysteine and phenylalanine, the CDR3 is 15 residues long. Only the CDR3 DNA stays, 45 bases, in frame from base 1. The germline V gene yields MDHEN for CDR1 and SYDVKM for CDR2.

The entry originates in a study of T cells after yellow fever vaccination (dated by TCRdb to the late 2010s). With regard to the full study: Libraries from fractions with low cell numbers were prepared with the SMART-Seq v4 Ultra Low Input RNA kit. To follow T-cell clones before and after primary and booster YFV17D yellow fever vaccination, bulk TCR alpha and beta repertoires were sequenced over time. Two healthy male donors made up the cohort, one aged 18 to 29 years and the other aged 30 to 40 years. Blood samples were taken at several timepoints before and after primary and secondary immunization, and bulk PBMC replicates and cell subsets were isolated. What the authors observed across the whole study: Computational filtering was needed because FACS-sorted repertoires could contain abundant contaminating clonotypes from the bulk population. Most clones expanded after primary vaccination (roughly 96% of CD4 and approximately 86% of CD8) were re-detected after the booster, suggesting that broad memory maintenance occurred. The secondary T-cell response was weaker than the primary response but faster, peaking on day 5 instead of day 15. A small fraction of clonotypes showed up in both the CD4 and CD8 compartments, probably as a result of convergent recombination. Because the study included only a couple of donors, the extent to which the findings can be generalized is limited.

TCR cDNA was made using 5'RACE template switching, a step that added a universal primer site and unique molecular identifiers. Priming of cDNA synthesis was performed from both the TCR alpha and TCR beta constant segments. Library amplification involved two PCR steps, and the second step added sample barcodes and sequencing adapters. Sequencing of libraries was performed on Illumina HiSeq 2500 (2x100 bp) or NovaSeq (2x150 bp). The study's own analysis went as follows. MIGEC handled demultiplexing of reads and collapsing into UMI consensus sequences, while MiXCR performed V(D)J alignment. Vaccine-responding clonotypes were defined with edgeR using replicate PBMC samples, requiring FDR below 0.01 and a log2 fold change above 5 up to day 15. Bulk clonotypes were assigned CD4 or CD8 identity according to which sequenced CD4 or CD8 repertoire held them at higher abundance. TCRdb's own reprocessing of the public reads used fastp at Q25 and MiXCR and kept productive beta chains. Entries that share a CDR3 protein sequence are merged under the most common genes and DNA. The V and J calls come from TCRdb's annotation, not from the publication. This sample comprises 450,000 to 650,000 distinct CDR3 sequences, approximately 13% of them detected only once. About 14% of the sample comes from the top ten.

The chain is made from TRBV28 and TRBJ2-3; the junction holds 7 bases that match TRBD1. The sequence was obtained from a man aged 30 to 39 who received the YFV17D yellow fever vaccine. The source material was PBMCs, sampled on the day of the yellow fever booster vaccination. Here the CDR3 is given as CASSFLGGAPDTQYF. Read as DNA, the sequence is TGTGCCAGCAGTTTTTTAGGGGGCGCCCCAGATACGCAGTATTTT.